The 17 T cell receptor beta chains listed next were all sequenced from one sample in a study of T cell changes during pregnancy in multiple sclerosis. Here immunoSEQ multiplex PCR was the method, and the copy in TCRdb shows in-frame clones only, minus some. The table lists tens of thousands of clones, 80% to 95% of them singletons. Sequencing was performed on peripheral blood, taken in the second trimester of pregnancy. The receptor source for this set is a female donor with multiple sclerosis, enrolled in a pregnancy study.

The chain combines TRBV4-1 with TRBJ1-4; D uncertain. CDR3 size: 19 residues. Trimming took 4 bases from V and 2 from J, leaving 23 bases between them. Germline V gene lookup returns CDR1 MGHRA and CDR2 YSYEKL. The CDR3 bases are TGCGCCAGCAGCCCAATTAGGCGGGGAAATTTTGCCACTAATGAAAAACTGTTTTTT. Translation: CASSPIRRGNFATNEKLFF.

The chain employs TRBV7-9 and TRBJ2-7; D perhaps matches TRBD2 (6 bases). Germline CDR1 SEHNR, CDR2 FQNEAQ (reference sequence). V lost 5 bases and J 7 bases, leaving 12 bases between the germline ends. The CDR3 runs 12 residues. CDR3 sequence (DNA): TGTGCCAGCAGCCACGGCCGGGGGGAGCAGTACTTC. Amino acid sequence: CASSHGRGEQYF.

This clone was found a few times. The chain uses TRBV6-1 and TRBJ2-1, with 14 bases that match TRBD2. The CDR3 length is 15 residues. With V trimmed by 4 bases and J by 7 bases, 3 bases remained unmatched. CDR1 MNHNS and CDR2 SASEGT come from the germline V gene. CDR3: CASSGLAGGGNEQFF. The CDR3 coding sequence is TGTGCCAGCAGTGGACTAGCGGGAGGGGGGAATGAGCAGTTCTTC.

V is TRBV12-2 and J is TRBJ2-7; no check of the table's D call, TRBD1, against the DNA was made. TRBV12-2 has pseudogene status. The CDR3 contains 13 residues. CDR3: CASRSRVGYEQYF. The DNA of the CDR3 is TGTGCAAGTCGCTCCAGGGTGGGGTACGAGCAGTACTTC.

This chain joins TRBV7-2 and TRBJ2-5; 8 bases align to TRBD2. From germline, CDR1 is SGHTA and CDR2 FQGNSA. J lost 4 bases, V lost 2 bases, and 3 bases had no gene match. The CDR3 runs 14 residues. DNA for the CDR3: TGTGCCAGCAGCTTAAGCGGGGGCACAGAGACCCAGTACTTC. Amino acids: CASSLSGGTETQYF.

The genes are TRBV5-1 and TRBJ2-1; maybe TRBD2 (6 bases). CDR3 size: 16 residues. Looked up from germline, CDR1 is SGHRS and CDR2 is YFSETQ. V lost 0 bases, J lost 4 bases, and 14 bases lay in between. CDR3 in amino acids: CASSLGGRDLYNEQFF. As DNA, the CDR3 is TGCGCCAGCAGCTTGGGGGGCCGGGACTTATACAATGAGCAGTTCTTC.

This chain joins TRBV28 and TRBJ1-2; maybe TRBD1 (5 bases). Deletions cut 2 bases from V and 4 bases from J, with 23 bases between. The CDR3 is 18 residues long. Germline CDR1 reads MDHEN; CDR2 reads SYDVKM. The CDR3 sequence: CASSLAPSPGGVGYGYTF. The CDR3 nucleotides read TGTGCCAGCAGTTTAGCCCCGAGTCCTGGGGGGGTGGGCTATGGCTACACCTTC.

V usage is TRBV4-3 and J usage is TRBJ1-2; maybe TRBD1 (5 bases). V was pared by 1 base and J by 3 bases, with 9 bases between. From germline, CDR1 is LGHNA and CDR2 YSLEER. The CDR3 consists of 14 residues. The CDR3 coding sequence is TGCGCCAGCAGCCAAGTCTCGACAGACTATGGCTACACCTTC. It encodes CASSQVSTDYGYTF.

This chain connects TRBV2 to TRBJ1-5; 7 bases map to TRBD1. The length of the CDR3 is 15 residues. Trimming at V came to 6 bases and at J to 0 bases, leaving 5 bases not matched to a gene. Germline V gene data show CDR1 as SNHLY and CDR2 as FYNNEI. CDR3 loop: CASRQDRFSNQPQHF. CDR3 bases: TGTGCCAGCAGACAGGACAGGTTTAGCAATCAGCCCCAGCATTTT.

The chain combines TRBV6-1 with TRBJ2-7; 10 positions match TRBD2. The germline V gene has CDR1 MNHNS and CDR2 SASEGT. The V and J ends lost 3 bases and 1 base, in that order; junction bases with no gene match: 3. This CDR3 comprises 15 residues. DNA for the CDR3: TGTGCCAGCAGTGACATAGCGGGAGGATCCTACGAGCAGTACTTC. This gives the protein CASSDIAGGSYEQYF.

CDR3 nucleotide sequence: TGTGCCAGCAGAGGACCGGGACAGGGGCCGGAGACCCAGTACTTC. Translated: CASRGPGQGPETQYF. The J gene is TRBJ2-5, the V gene TRBV2; 10 bases map to TRBD1. V lost 6 bases, J lost 5 bases, and 9 bases stayed unmatched. The CDR3 loop spans 15 amino acids. Germline assignment: CDR1 SNHLY and CDR2 FYNNEI.

The chain uses TRBV28 and TRBJ2-3; D unresolved. V lost 6 bases, J lost 0 bases, and 7 bases lay in between. This CDR3 is built from 13 residues. Germline loops: CDR1 MDHEN, CDR2 SYDVKM. In DNA, the CDR3 is TGTGCCAGCAGATCGCGGAGCACAGATACGCAGTATTTT. Its protein is CASRSRSTDTQYF. The full variable domain, with the rest looked up from reference TRBV28 and TRBJ2-3, is DVKVTQSSRYLVKRTGEKVFLECVQDMDHENMFWYRQDPGLGLRLIYFSYDVKMKEKGDIPEGYSVSREKKERFSLILESASTNQTSMYLCASRSRSTDTQYFGPGTRLTVL.

The chain joins TRBV6-4 to TRBJ2-1; weak D call: TRBD2 (6 bases). Germline CDR1 is MRHNA and CDR2 is SNTAGT. Trimming left V 2 bases short and J 1 base short, with 9 bases between. The CDR3 consists of 15 residues. CDR3 DNA: TGTGCCAGCAGTGACGGGACTGTTTCCTACAATGAGCAGTTCTTC. Its translation: CASSDGTVSYNEQFF.

The CDR3 region has the DNA TGTGCCATCAGTGAGTCGAGAAATCCTAGCGGGGGGGGTAACTCCTACAATGAGCAGTTCTTC. The encoded protein is CAISESRNPSGGGNSYNEQFF. The gene calls are TRBV10-3 and TRBJ2-1; 12 nucleotides line up with TRBD2. The CDR3 consists of 21 residues. The V and J ends lost 0 bases and 0 bases, in that order; junction bases with no gene match: 12. Germline V gives CDR1 ENHRY, CDR2 SYGVKD.

V gene TRBV4-1 combines with J gene TRBJ2-7; 7 bases are shared with TRBD2. V lost 0 bases and J lost 2; bases outside the gene matches: 16. In germline, CDR1 is MGHRA, CDR2 YSYEKL. CDR3 length: 19 residues. This CDR3 reads CASSQDLLGEGGDPYEQYF. CDR3 nucleotide sequence: TGCGCCAGCAGCCAAGATCTTCTTGGGGAGGGCGGGGACCCCTACGAGCAGTACTTC.

V is TRBV19 and J is TRBJ1-1; no clear D. Trimming removed 2 bases from V and 0 bases from J, with 16 bases in between. Germline lookup yields CDR1 LNHDA and CDR2 SQIVND (reference sequence). The CDR3 covers 17 residues. The CDR3 loop reads CASSINLALIMNTEAFF. The CDR3 DNA sequence: TGTGCCAGTAGTATAAATCTGGCTCTTATTATGAACACTGAAGCTTTCTTT.

The chain joins TRBV7-2 to TRBJ1-3; perhaps TRBD1 as D (6 bases). V was clipped by 2 bases and J by 0 bases, with 14 bases between them. CDR1 and CDR2 from the germline V gene are SGHTA and FQGNSA. There are 17 residues in the CDR3. CDR3 sequence (DNA): TGTGCCAGCAGCTTATCAGGGGCGTCTTCCTCTGGAAACACCATATATTTT. It yields the protein CASSLSGASSSGNTIYF.